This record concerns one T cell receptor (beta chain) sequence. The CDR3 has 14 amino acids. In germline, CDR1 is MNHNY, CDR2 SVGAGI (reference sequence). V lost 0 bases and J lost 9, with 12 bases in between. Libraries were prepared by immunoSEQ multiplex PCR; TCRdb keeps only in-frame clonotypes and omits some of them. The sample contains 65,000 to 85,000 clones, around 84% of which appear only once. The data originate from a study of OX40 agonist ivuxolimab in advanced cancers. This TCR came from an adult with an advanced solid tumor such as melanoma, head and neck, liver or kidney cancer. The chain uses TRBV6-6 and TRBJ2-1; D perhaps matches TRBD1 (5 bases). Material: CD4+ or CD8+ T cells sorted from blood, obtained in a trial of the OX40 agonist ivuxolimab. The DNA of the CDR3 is TGTGCCAGCAGTTACTCAAGGGGCGGCGGTGAGCAGTTCTTC. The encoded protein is CASSYSRGGGEQFF.